This T cell receptor (beta chain) was captured by sequencing in a study of shared clonotypes between healthy human individuals. Researchers ran the assay at a deep level. The method was immunoSEQ multiplex PCR; TCRdb's version includes in-frame clones alone and lacks a portion of them. This table holds about 680,000 clones, 74% found once. Note on this clone: What it binds is not known.

Overall study findings and caveats: Clonotypes that were shared across a handful of donors made up 4.5% to 5% of naive CD4 clonotypes.

Recent acute infections and vaccinations were absent in the healthy HIV-negative adult donors. Every one of the donors was a Caucasian adult that lived in Nashville, Tennessee. The sequencing sample was made of memory CD4+ T cells sorted from blood. The subset is: CD45RA-negative fraction. This receptor was obtained from a woman aged 25 to 39 in good health.

Here the CDR3 reads CSVPTANKARGEGVNTEAFF. The CDR3 coding sequence is TGCAGCGTTCCAACGGCAAACAAGGCCAGGGGAGAGGGGGTTAACACTGAAGCTTTCTTT. V is TRBV29-1 and J is TRBJ1-1; possible D gene TRBD1, 6 bases. Deletions cut 5 bases from V and 2 bases from J, with 33 bases between. From germline, CDR1 is SQVTM and CDR2 ANQGSEA. This CDR3 has 20 amino acids.